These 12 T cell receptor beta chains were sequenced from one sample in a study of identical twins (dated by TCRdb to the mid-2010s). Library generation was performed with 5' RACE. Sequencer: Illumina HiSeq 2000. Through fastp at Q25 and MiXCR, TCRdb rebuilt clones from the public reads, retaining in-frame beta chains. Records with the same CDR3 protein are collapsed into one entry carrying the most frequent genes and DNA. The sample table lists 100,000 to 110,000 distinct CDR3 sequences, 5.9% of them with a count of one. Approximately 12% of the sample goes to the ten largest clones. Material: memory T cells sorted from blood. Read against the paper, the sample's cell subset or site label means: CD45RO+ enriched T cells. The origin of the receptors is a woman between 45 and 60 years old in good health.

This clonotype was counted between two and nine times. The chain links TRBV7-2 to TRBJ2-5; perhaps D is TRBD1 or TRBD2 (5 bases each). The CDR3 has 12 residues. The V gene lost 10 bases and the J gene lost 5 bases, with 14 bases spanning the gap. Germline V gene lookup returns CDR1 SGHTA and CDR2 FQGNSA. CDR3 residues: CANGGTGETQYF. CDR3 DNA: TGTGCCAATGGGGGTACGGGGGAGACCCAGTACTTC.

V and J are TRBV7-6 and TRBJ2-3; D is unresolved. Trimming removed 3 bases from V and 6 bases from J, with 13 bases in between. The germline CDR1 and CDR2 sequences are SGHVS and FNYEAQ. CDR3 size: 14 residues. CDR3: CASSFVAAMDTQYF. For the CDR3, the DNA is TGTGCCAGCAGCTTTGTAGCAGCGATGGATACGCAGTATTTT.

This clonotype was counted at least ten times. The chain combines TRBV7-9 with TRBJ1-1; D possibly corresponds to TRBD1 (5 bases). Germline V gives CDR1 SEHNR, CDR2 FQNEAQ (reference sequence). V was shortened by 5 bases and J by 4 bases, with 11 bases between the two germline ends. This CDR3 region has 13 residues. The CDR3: CASSPGAITEAFF. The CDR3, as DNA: TGTGCCAGCAGCCCTGGGGCCATCACTGAAGCTTTCTTT.

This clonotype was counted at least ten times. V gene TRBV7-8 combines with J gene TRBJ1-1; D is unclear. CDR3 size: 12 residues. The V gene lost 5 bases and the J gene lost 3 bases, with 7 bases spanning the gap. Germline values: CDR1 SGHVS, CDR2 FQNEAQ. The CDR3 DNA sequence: TGTGCCAGCAGCCGTTCGGACACTGAAGCTTTCTTT. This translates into CASSRSDTEAFF.

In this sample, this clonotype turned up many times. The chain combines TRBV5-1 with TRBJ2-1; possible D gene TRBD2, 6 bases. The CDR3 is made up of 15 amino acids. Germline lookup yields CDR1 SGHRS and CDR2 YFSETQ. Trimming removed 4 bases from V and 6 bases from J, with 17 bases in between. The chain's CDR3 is CASSKTGGSGNEQFF. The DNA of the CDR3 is TGCGCCAGCAGCAAAACAGGAGGGAGCGGCAATGAGCAGTTCTTC.

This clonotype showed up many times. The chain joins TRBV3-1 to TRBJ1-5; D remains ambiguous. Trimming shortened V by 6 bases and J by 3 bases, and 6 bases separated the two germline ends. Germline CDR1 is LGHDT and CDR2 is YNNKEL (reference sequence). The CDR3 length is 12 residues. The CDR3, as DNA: TGTGCCAGCAGTGTTGCCAATCAGCCCCAGCATTTT. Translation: CASSVANQPQHF.

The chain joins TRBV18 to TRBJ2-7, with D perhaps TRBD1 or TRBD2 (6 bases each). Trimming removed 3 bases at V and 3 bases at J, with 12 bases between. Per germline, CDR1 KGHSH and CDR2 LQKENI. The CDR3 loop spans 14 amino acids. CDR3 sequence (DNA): TGTGCCAGCTCACCTCCCGGGGGCAACTACGAGCAGTACTTC. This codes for CASSPPGGNYEQYF. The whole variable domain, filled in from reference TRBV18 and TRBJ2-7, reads NAGVMQNPRHLVRRRGQEARLRCSPMKGHSHVYWYRQLPEEGLKFMVYLQKENIIDESGMPKERFSAEFPKEGPSILRIQQVVRGDSAAYFCASSPPGGNYEQYFGPGTRLTVT.

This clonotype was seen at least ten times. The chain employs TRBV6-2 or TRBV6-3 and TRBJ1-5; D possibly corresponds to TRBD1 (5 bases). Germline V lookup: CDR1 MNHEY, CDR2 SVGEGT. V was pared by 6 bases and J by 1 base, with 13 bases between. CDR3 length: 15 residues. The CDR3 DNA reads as TGTGCCAGCAGGTCCGTGGGGCAGAGCAATCAGCCCCAGCATTTT. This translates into CASRSVGQSNQPQHF.

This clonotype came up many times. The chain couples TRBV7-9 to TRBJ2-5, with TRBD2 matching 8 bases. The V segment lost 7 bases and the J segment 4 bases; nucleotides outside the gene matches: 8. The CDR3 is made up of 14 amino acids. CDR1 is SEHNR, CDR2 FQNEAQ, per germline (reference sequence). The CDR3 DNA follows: TGTGCCAGCACCCTAATAGCGGGGACAGAGACCCAGTACTTC. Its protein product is CASTLIAGTETQYF.

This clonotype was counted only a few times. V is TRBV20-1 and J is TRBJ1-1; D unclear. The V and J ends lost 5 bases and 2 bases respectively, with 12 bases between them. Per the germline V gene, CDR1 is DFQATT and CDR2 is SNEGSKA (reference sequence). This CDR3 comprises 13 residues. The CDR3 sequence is CSALDGVNTEAFF. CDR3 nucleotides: TGCAGTGCTTTAGACGGGGTAAACACTGAAGCTTTCTTT.

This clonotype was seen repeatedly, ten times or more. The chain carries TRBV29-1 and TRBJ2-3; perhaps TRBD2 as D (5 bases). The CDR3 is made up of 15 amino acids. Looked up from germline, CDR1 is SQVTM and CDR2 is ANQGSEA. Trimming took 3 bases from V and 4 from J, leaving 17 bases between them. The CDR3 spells CSVDPPEVRADTQYF. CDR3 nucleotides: TGCAGCGTTGACCCCCCAGAGGTGAGGGCAGATACGCAGTATTTT.

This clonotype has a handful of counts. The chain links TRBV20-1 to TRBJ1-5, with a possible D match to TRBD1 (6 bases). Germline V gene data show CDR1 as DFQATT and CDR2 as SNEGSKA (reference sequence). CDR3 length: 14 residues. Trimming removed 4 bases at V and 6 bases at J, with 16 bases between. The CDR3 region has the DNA TGCAGTGCTATGGACAGATCCTCCGGTCAGCCCCAGCATTTT. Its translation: CSAMDRSSGQPQHF.